The following is a T cell receptor (beta chain) sequence with its context. Its matching antigen is unknown. It was genomic DNA that served as the template for profiling TCR beta VDJ and CDR3. TCRdb itself ran the reads through MiXCR, one entry per CDR3 protein. This table holds fewer than 200,000 distinct CDR3 sequences, roughly 48% found once. This sample is part of a study of CD8+CD57+ T cells in acquired aplastic anemia. About the research overall: Mean DNA quantity obtained from sorted CD4+ and CD8+ cells was 3 to 4 ug. Among healthy donors, CD4+ cells averaged about 10 million reads. Study-wide findings and caveats: Significant differences in CD8+ Simpson's diversity were not observed between patients and controls. Patients and controls turned out to have some 30 CD8+ CDR3 sequences in common.

This receptor was identified in a human donor in good health. The sequencing sample was made of sorted CD4+, CD8+, or CD8+CD57+ T cells (not recorded which) from PBMCs.

CDR3 loop: CASSYIGPRATNEKLFF. CDR3 DNA: TGTGCCAGCAGTTACATAGGACCCAGGGCAACTAATGAAAAACTGTTTTTT. The gene calls are TRBV6-2 or TRBV6-3 and TRBJ1-4; tentatively, D is TRBD1 (5 bases). Germline V gene data show CDR1 as MNHEY and CDR2 as SVGEGT. CDR3 length: 17 residues. Between the trimmed V and J ends, which lost 2 bases and 0 bases, there was a span of 13 bases.